Listed here is a single TCR beta chain. Its antigen remains unidentified. As encoded in the germline V gene (reference sequence), CDR1 is SEHNR while CDR2 is FQNEAQ. Measured from the cysteine to the phenylalanine, the CDR3 is 14 residues long. The entry carries no DNA sequence. This sample was included in a study of T cells expressing NK-cell markers (dated by TCRdb to between 2020 and 2021). About the full investigation: In sorted CD3+CD56+NKG2C+, CD3+CD56+NKG2C- and CD3+CD56-NKG2C+ T-cell subsets from several donors, TCR beta-chain repertoires were profiled. Sequencing of the libraries produced 2 x 150 bp reads on Illumina HiSeq 2000/2500, MiSeq or NextSeq. Seven of the eight sequenced donors were HCMV-seropositive and one was HCMV-seronegative. All eight donors whose samples were sequenced were randomly selected healthy volunteers, three of them men and five women.

Data came from an Illumina HiSeq 2000. TCR beta cDNA libraries were made by 5'RACE template switching that added a universal primer site and unique molecular identifiers. Synthesis of cDNA was primed from the TCR beta constant segment and was followed by two consecutive PCR amplification steps. On the authors' methods: Reads were demultiplexed and grouped by UMI with MIGEC, and clonotypes were assembled and quantified with MiTCR. To exclude erroneous sequences, only TCR cDNA sequences supported by at least two reads were retained. Downstream repertoire analysis used the tcR package, and clonotypes were matched across fractions by CDR3 nucleotide sequence plus V segment. VDJmatch was used to annotate antigen specificity against VDJdb, with one amino acid substitution in CDR3 allowed. TCRdb reanalyzed the reads, keeping one entry per CDR3 protein sequence and omitting DNA. These V and J calls originate from TCRdb's pipeline instead of the authors' own analysis. This sample's clone table shows roughly 420,000 distinct CDR3 sequences. The ten largest clones add up to 6% to 9.5% of the sample.

Study-wide findings and limitations: Those dominant clonotypes were again the most abundant among CD3+CD56-NKG2C+ cells in several donors, at roughly 25-65%. Whether the expanded NKG2C-expressing T cell clones were specific for HCMV antigens remained unclear. In several donors, the dominant CD3+CD56+NKG2C+ clonotypes were found to rank among the top 10 CD8+ clonotypes and to make up roughly 1.0-7.5% of CD8+ T cells.

HCMV serostatus was determined by detecting HCMV-specific IgG in serum with a commercial ELISA kit. Peripheral blood mononuclear cells were isolated from blood by Ficoll density gradient centrifugation. This chain joins TRBV7-9 to TRBJ2-1. Sequenced sample: blood T cells: a sorted CD56 or NKG2C T cell subset, CD4+ or CD8+ T cells, or bulk PBMC T cells (not recorded which). The receptor comes from a woman between 18 and 70 years old in good health. The CDR3 corresponds to CASSSSYSYNEQFF.